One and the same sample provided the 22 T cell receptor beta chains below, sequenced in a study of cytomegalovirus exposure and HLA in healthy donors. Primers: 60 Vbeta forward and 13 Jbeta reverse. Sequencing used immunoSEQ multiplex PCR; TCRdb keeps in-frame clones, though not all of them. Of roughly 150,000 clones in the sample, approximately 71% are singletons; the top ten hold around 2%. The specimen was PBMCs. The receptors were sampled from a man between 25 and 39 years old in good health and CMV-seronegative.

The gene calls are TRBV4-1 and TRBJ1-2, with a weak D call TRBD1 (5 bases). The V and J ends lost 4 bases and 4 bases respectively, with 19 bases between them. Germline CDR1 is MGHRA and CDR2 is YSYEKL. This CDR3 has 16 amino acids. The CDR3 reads CASSRTRDQDGYGYTF. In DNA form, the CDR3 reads TGCGCCAGCAGCCGGACCAGGGATCAGGACGGCTATGGCTACACCTTC.

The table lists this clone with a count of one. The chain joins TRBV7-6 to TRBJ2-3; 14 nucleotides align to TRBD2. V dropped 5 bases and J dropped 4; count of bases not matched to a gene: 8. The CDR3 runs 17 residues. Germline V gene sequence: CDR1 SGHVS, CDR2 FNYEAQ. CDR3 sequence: CASSRLAGGPNADTQYF. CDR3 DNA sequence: TGTGCCAGCAGCCGACTAGCGGGAGGGCCAAACGCAGATACGCAGTATTTT. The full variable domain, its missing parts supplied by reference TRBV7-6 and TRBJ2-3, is GAGVSQSPRYKVTKRGQDVALRCDPISGHVSLYWYRQALGQGPEFLTYFNYEAQQDKSGLPNDRFSAERPEGSISTLTIQRTEQRDSAMYRCASSRLAGGPNADTQYFGPGTRLTVL.

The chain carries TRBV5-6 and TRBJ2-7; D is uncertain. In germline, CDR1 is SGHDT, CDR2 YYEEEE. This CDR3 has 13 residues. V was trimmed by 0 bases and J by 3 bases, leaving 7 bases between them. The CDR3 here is CASSLELSYEQYF. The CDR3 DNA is TGTGCCAGCAGCTTGGAACTTAGCTACGAGCAGTACTTC.

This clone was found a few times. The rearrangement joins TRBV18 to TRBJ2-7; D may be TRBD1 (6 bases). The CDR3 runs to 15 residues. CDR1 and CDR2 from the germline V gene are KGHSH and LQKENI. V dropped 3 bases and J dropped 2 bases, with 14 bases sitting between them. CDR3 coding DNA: TGTGCCAGCTCACCCCAGCCACAGGGACCCTACGAGCAGTACTTC. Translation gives CASSPQPQGPYEQYF. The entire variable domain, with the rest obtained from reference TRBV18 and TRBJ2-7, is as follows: NAGVMQNPRHLVRRRGQEARLRCSPMKGHSHVYWYRQLPEEGLKFMVYLQKENIIDESGMPKERFSAEFPKEGPSILRIQQVVRGDSAAYFCASSPQPQGPYEQYFGPGTRLTVT.

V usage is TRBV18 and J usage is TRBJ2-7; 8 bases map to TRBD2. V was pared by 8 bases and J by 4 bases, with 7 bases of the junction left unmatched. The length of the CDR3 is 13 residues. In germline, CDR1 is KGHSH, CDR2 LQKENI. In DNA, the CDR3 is TGTGCCAGCCAAAGCGGGAGTAGTTACGAGCAGTACTTC. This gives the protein CASQSGSSYEQYF.

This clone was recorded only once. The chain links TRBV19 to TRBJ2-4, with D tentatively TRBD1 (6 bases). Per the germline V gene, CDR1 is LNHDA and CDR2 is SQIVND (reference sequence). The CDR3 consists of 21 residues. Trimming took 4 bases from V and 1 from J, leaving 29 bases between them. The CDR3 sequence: CASSTTPKGGVQGKAKNIQYF. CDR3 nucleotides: TGTGCCAGTAGTACCACCCCCAAAGGAGGTGTGCAGGGGAAGGCCAAAAACATTCAGTACTTC.

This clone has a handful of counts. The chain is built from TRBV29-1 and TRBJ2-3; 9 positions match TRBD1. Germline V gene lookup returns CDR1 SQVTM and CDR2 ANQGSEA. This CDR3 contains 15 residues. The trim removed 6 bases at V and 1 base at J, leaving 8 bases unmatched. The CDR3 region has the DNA TGCAGCGTGAAACAGGGGGCTAAGGGCACAGATACGCAGTATTTT. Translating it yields CSVKQGAKGTDTQYF.

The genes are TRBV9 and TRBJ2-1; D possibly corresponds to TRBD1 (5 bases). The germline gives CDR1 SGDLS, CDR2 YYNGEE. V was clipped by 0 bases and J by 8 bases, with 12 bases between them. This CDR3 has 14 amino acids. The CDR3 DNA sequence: TGTGCCAGCAGCGTAGCCTTGTGGGGCCATGAGCAGTTCTTC. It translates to CASSVALWGHEQFF. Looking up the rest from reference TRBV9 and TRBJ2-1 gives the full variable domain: DSGVTQTPKHLITATGQRVTLRCSPRSGDLSVYWYQQSLDQGLQFLIQYYNGEERAKGNILERFSAQQFPDLHSELNLSSLELGDSALYFCASSVALWGHEQFFGPGTRLTVL.

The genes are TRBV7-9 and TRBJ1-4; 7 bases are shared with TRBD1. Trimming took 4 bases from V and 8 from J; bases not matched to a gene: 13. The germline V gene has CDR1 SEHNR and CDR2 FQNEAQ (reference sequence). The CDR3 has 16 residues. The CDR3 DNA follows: TGTGCCAGCAGCTCGCGGACAGGCAGAGGATACGAAAAACTGTTTTTT. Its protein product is CASSSRTGRGYEKLFF. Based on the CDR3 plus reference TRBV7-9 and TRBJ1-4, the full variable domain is DTGVSQNPRHKITKRGQNVTFRCDPISEHNRLYWYRQTLGQGPEFLTYFQNEAQLEKSRLLSDRFSAERPKGSFSTLEIQRTEQGDSAMYLCASSSRTGRGYEKLFFGSGTQLSVL.

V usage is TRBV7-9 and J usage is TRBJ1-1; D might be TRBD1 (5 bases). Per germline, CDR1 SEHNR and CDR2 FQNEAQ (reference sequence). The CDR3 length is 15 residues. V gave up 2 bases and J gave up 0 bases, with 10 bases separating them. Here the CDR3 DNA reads TGTGCCAGCAGCTTAAATTCCAGGGTGAACACTGAAGCTTTCTTT. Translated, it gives CASSLNSRVNTEAFF. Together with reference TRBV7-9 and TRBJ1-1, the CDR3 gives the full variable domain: DTGVSQNPRHKITKRGQNVTFRCDPISEHNRLYWYRQTLGQGPEFLTYFQNEAQLEKSRLLSDRFSAERPKGSFSTLEIQRTEQGDSAMYLCASSLNSRVNTEAFFGQGTRLTVV.

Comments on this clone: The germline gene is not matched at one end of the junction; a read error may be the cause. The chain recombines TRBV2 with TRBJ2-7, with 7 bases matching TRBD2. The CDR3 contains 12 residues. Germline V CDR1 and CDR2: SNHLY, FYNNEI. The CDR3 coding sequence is TGTGCCAGCAGTGCGGCGGGAGTGCGGGTGGACTTC. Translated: CASSAAGVRVDF.

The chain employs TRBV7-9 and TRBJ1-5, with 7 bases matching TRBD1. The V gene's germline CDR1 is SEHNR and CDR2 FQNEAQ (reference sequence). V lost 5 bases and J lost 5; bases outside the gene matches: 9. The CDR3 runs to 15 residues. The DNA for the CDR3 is TGTGCCAGCAGCGATGGACAGGCCAGGGATCAGCCCCAGCATTTT. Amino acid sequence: CASSDGQARDQPQHF.

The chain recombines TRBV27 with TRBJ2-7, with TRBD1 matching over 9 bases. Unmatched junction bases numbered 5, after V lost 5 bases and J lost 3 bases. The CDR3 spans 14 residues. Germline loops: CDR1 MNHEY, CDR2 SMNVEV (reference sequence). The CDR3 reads CASSPETGGYEQYF. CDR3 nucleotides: TGTGCCAGCAGTCCGGAGACAGGGGGCTACGAGCAGTACTTC.

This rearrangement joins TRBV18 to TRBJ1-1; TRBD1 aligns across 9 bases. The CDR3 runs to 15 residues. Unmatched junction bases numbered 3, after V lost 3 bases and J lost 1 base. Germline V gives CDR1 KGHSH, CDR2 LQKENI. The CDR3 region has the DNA TGTGCCAGCTCACCGCAGGGACAGGGGAACACTGAAGCTTTCTTT. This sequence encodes CASSPQGQGNTEAFF. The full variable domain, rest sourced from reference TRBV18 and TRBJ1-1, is NAGVMQNPRHLVRRRGQEARLRCSPMKGHSHVYWYRQLPEEGLKFMVYLQKENIIDESGMPKERFSAEFPKEGPSILRIQQVVRGDSAAYFCASSPQGQGNTEAFFGQGTRLTVV.

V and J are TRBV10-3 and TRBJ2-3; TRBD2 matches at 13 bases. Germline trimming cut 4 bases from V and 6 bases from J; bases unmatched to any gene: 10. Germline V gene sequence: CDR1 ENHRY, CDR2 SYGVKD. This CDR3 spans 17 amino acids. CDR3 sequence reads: CAISGTGLAGVKDTQYF. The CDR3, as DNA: TGTGCCATCAGTGGAACAGGACTAGCGGGAGTGAAGGATACGCAGTATTTT.

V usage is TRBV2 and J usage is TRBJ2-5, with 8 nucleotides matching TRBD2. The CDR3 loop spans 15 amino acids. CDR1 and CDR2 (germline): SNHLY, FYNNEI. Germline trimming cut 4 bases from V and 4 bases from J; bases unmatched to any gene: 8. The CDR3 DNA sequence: TGTGCCAGCAGTGTCCAGCGGGAGTTTCTAGAGACCCAGTACTTC. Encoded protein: CASSVQREFLETQYF.

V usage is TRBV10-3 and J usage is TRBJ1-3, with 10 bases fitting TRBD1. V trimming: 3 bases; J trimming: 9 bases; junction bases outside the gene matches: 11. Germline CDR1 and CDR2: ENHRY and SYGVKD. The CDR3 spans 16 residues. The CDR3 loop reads CAISDTTGGPAGTIYF. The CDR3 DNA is TGTGCCATCAGTGATACGACAGGGGGCCCGGCGGGCACCATATATTTT.

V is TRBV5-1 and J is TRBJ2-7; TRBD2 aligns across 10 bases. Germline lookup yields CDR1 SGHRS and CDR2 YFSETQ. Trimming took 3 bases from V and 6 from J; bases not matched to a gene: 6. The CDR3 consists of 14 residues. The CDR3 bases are TGCGCCAGCAGCTCCCTAGCGGGAGAGGGCGAGCAGTACTTC. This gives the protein CASSSLAGEGEQYF. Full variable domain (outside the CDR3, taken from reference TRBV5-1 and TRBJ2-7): KAGVTQTPRYLIKTRGQQVTLSCSPISGHRSVSWYQQTPGQGLQFLFEYFSETQRNKGNFPGRFSGRQFSNSRSEMNVSTLELGDSALYLCASSSLAGEGEQYFGPGTRLTVT.

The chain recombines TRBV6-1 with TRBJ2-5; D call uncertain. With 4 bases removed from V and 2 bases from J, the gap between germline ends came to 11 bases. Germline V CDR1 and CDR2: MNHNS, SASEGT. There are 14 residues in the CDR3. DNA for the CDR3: TGTGCCAGCAGTGTTCATGTCAGTCAAGAGACCCAGTACTTC. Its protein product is CASSVHVSQETQYF.

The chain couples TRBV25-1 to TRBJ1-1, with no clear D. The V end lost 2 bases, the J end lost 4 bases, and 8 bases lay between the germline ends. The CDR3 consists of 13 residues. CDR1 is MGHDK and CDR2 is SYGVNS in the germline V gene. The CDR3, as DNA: TGTGCCAGCAGTGAAGTAGTCACCACTGAAGCTTTCTTT. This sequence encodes CASSEVVTTEAFF.

CDR3 residues: CAWSLGGGGQPQHF. In nucleotides, the CDR3 is TGTGCCTGGAGTTTAGGAGGGGGCGGTCAGCCCCAGCATTTT. The rearrangement joins TRBV30 to TRBJ1-5; 7 bases map to TRBD1. Unmatched junction bases numbered 7, after V lost 2 bases and J lost 6 bases. This CDR3 has 14 amino acids. Germline V gene lookup returns CDR1 GTSNPN and CDR2 SVGIG (reference sequence).

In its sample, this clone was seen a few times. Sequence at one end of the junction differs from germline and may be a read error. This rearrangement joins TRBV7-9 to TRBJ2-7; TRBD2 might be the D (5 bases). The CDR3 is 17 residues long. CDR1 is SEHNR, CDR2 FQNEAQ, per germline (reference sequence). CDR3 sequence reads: CSSSFADARVDSYEQYF. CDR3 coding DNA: TGTTCCAGCAGCTTTGCGGATGCGCGGGTGGACTCCTACGAGCAGTACTTC.